This T cell receptor (beta chain) derives from a study of T cells in Graves' hyperthyroidism and ophthalmopathy. There were TCR beta CDR3 regions amplified from RNA transcripts. In the first-round RT-PCR of the TCR CDR3, the HTBI primer set was used. Each CDR3 protein is one row after TCRdb ran MiXCR on the multiplex PCR reads. The sample records hundreds of thousands of distinct CDR3 sequences, less than 30% being singletons. Hyperthyroidism patients were newly diagnosed, had disease duration under 2 months, and were aged 18 to 65 years. The CDR3 is made up of 16 amino acids. Germline V gene data show CDR1 as MNHEY and CDR2 as SMNVEV (reference sequence). The trim removed 6 bases at V and 5 bases at J, leaving 9 bases unmatched.

The sequence was collected from a man between 40 and 49 years old with Graves' hyperthyroidism that later progressed to Graves' ophthalmopathy. The chain links TRBV27 to TRBJ2-5; 13 bases line up with TRBD2. The sample comprised blood. The CDR3 loop is CASRNRLAGGGETQYF. The CDR3 nucleotides are TGTGCCAGCAGAAACCGACTAGCGGGGGGCGGGGAGACCCAGTACTTC.